This TCR beta chain is from a study of blood T cell repertoires in COVID-19. Study as a whole: Italy, Spain and the United States were the sources of the convalescent and acute COVID-19 samples. Sources were T cells, B-cell-depleted T cells, or PBMCs; the material itself was cDNA or gDNA.

This CDR3 is 16 amino acids long. The V gene's germline CDR1 is SGHVS and CDR2 FQNEAQ. Trimming pared 5 bases from V and 1 base from J, leaving 17 bases between. Here immunoSEQ multiplex PCR was the method, and the copy in TCRdb shows in-frame clones only, minus some. The data contain about 41,000 clones, around 88% of them singletons. This clone was seen once. This rearrangement joins TRBV7-8 to TRBJ1-1; no reliable D call. Sequenced: peripheral blood. The clonotype was recovered from a woman older than 75 with active or convalescent COVID-19. The CDR3 DNA is TGTGCCAGCAGCCCCCGGCGGGTGGCTCAGAACACTGAAGCTTTCTTT. It translates to CASSPRRVAQNTEAFF.